Listed here are 4 T cell receptor beta chains from one sample, sequenced in a study of T cell changes during pregnancy in multiple sclerosis. Using immunoSEQ multiplex PCR, the repertoire was profiled, and TCRdb retains in-frame clones only, with some absent. The sample records approximately 100,000 clones, around 93% being singletons. The sequencing used peripheral blood, collected before pregnancy. These receptors were taken from a female donor with multiple sclerosis, enrolled in a pregnancy study.

V is TRBV29-1 and J is TRBJ2-3; weak D call: TRBD1 (7 bases). Trimming cost V 7 bases and J 4 bases, with 18 bases left between them. Germline values: CDR1 SQVTM, CDR2 ANQGSEA. The CDR3 has 14 amino acids. Here the CDR3 DNA reads TGCAGCGCCGGCAGCCAGGGGGGCGCAGATACGCAGTATTTT. It codes for CSAGSQGGADTQYF.

This chain connects TRBV19 to TRBJ2-2; TRBD1 agrees at 9 bases. CDR1 LNHDA and CDR2 SQIVND come from the germline V gene (reference sequence). The CDR3 sequence is 18 residues long. Unmatched junction bases numbered 15, after V lost 7 bases and J lost 3 bases. CDR3 in amino acids: CASTLLGQGSSYTGELFF. The CDR3 DNA reads as TGTGCCAGTACCTTACTTGGACAGGGGAGTTCGTACACCGGGGAGCTGTTTTTT.

V and J are TRBV29-1 and TRBJ2-3; D is ambiguous. V was clipped by 3 bases and J by 1 base, with 14 bases between them. The V gene's germline CDR1 is SQVTM and CDR2 ANQGSEA. This CDR3 is built from 15 residues. The CDR3 is CSVDLGVEGTDTQYF. DNA for the CDR3: TGCAGCGTTGATTTAGGAGTCGAGGGCACAGATACGCAGTATTTT.

The V call is TRBV19, the J call TRBJ1-1; TRBD1 agrees at 10 bases. The CDR3 sequence is 16 residues long. CDR1 is LNHDA, CDR2 SQIVND, per germline (reference sequence). Germline trimming cut 3 bases from V and 3 bases from J; bases unmatched to any gene: 7. In DNA, the CDR3 is TGTGCCAGTAGTATCCCGGACAGGGGGTGGGACACTGAAGCTTTCTTT. Protein sequence: CASSIPDRGWDTEAFF.